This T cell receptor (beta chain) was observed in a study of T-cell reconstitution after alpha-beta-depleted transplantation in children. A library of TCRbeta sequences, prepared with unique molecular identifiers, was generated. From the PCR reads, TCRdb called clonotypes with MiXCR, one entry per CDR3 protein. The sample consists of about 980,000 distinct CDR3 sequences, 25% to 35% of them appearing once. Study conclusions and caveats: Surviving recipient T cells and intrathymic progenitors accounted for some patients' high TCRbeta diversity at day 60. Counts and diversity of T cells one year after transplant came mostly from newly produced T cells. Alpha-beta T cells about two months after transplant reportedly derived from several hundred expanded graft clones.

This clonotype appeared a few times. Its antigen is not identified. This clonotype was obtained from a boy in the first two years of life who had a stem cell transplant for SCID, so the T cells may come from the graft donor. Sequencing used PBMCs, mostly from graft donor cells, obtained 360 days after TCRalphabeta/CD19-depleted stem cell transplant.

CDR3 protein: CASSYGIGTVTDTQYF. The CDR3 DNA reads as TGTGCCAGCAGTTACGGTATCGGGACAGTCACAGATACGCAGTATTTT. The chain has TRBV6-2 or TRBV6-3 and TRBJ2-3; 7 bases agree with TRBD1. After removal of 2 bases from V and 2 bases from J, the junction contained 7 bases not matched to a gene. This CDR3 spans 16 amino acids. Per germline, CDR1 MNHEY and CDR2 SVGEGT.